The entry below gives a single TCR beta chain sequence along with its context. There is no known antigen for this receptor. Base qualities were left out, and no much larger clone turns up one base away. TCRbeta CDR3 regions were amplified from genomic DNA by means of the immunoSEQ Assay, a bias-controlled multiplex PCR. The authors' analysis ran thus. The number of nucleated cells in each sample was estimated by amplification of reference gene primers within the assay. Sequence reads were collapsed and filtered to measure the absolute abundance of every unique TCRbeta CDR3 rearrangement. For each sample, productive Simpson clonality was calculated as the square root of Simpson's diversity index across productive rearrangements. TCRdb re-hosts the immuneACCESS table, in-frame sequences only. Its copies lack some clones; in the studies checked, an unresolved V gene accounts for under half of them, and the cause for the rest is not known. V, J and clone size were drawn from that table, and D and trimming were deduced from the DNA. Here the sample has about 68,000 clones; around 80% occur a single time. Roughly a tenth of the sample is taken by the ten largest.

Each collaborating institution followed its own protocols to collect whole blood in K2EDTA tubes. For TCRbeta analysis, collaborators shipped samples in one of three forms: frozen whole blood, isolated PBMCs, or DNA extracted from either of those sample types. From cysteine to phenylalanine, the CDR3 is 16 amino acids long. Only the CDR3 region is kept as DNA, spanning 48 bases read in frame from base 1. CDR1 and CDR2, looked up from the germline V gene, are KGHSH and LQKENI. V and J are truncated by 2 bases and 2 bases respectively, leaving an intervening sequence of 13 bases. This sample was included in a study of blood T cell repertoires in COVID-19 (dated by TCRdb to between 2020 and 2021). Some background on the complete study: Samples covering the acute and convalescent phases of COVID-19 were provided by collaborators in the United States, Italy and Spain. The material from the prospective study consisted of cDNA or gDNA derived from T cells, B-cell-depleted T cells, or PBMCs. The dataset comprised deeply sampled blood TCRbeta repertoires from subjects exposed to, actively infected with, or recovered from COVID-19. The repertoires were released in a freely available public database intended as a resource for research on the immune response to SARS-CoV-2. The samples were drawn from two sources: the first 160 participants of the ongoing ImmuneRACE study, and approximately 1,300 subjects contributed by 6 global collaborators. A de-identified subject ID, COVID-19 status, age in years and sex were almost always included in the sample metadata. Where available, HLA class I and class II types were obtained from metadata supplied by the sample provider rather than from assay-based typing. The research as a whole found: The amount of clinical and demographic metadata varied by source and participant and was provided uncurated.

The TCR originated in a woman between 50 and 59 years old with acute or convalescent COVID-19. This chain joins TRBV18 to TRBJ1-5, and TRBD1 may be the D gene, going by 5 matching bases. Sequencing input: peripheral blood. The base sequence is TGTGCCAGCTCACCATCGAGTGGAGGGGGCAATCAGCCCCAGCATTTT. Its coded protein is CASSPSSGGGNQPQHF.